A single TCR beta chain is shown here with its context. Amplification used 60 Vbeta primers and 13 Jbeta primers. Only in-frame clones appear in the TCRdb table, and some are missing; sequencing was by immunoSEQ multiplex PCR. The repertoire consists of about 200,000 clones, with around 77% occurring once and the leading ten covering about 2.7%. The data stem from a study of cytomegalovirus exposure and HLA in healthy donors. The receptor was derived from a woman in her twenties or thirties in good health and CMV-seronegative. Sequenced input: PBMCs.

CDR3 nucleotide sequence: TGTGCCAGCAGCTATGGACAGGGAAATAAAAAACTGTTTTTT. Protein product: CASSYGQGNKKLFF. The V call is TRBV5-6, the J call TRBJ1-4; 8 nucleotides agree with TRBD1. Germline CDR1 reads SGHDT; CDR2 reads YYEEEE. The J segment lost 9 bases and the V segment lost 3 bases, leaving 7 bases of the junction unmatched. The CDR3 loop spans 14 amino acids.